The present TCR beta chain was sequenced within a study of cytomegalovirus exposure and HLA in healthy donors. About the research overall: Researchers found that roughly 81% of about 400 genotyped donors fell within the Caucasian-associated ancestry cluster.

This CDR3 comprises 13 residues. With 3 bases removed from V and 1 base from J, the gap between germline ends came to 8 bases. In germline, CDR1 is GTSNPN, CDR2 SVGIG (reference sequence). Primers included in the PCR were 60 Vbeta and 13 Jbeta primers. How the authors handled the data: Roughly 80 million unique TCR beta chains, about 11 million of them shared, were counted by a later analysis. TCRdb's copy holds only in-frame clones and misses some; the assay was immunoSEQ multiplex PCR. V, J and clone size reflect that table, while D and trimming were determined from the DNA. This sample yields around 150,000 clones, of which approximately 57% are seen a single time; about 1.7% belongs to the top ten.

The receptor was derived from a male donor in good health and CMV-seronegative. J is TRBJ2-3 and V is TRBV30; a weak D match, TRBD2 (6 bases). Sample: PBMCs. CDR3 region: CAWRTSGTDTQYF. CDR3 in DNA: TGTGCCTGGAGGACTAGTGGCACAGATACGCAGTATTTT. Supplemented by reference TRBV30 and TRBJ2-3, the full variable domain reads SQTIHQWPATLVQPVGSPLSLECTVEGTSNPNLYWYRQAAGRGLQLLFYSVGIGQISSEVPQNLSASRPQDRQFILSSKKLLLSDSGFYLCAWRTSGTDTQYFGPGTRLTVL.